Shown below are 18 T cell receptor beta chains from a single sample sequenced in a study of blood T cell repertoires in COVID-19. The method was immunoSEQ multiplex PCR; TCRdb's version includes in-frame clones alone and lacks a portion of them. The sample shows 250,000 to 350,000 clones, about 91% of them seen only once. The source material was peripheral blood. The receptors shown here come from a woman aged 25-40 years who had recovered from COVID-19.

CDR3 sequence (DNA): TGTGCCAGCACCTTAGGCAGGGCTTGGGATACGCAGTATTTT. This translates into CASTLGRAWDTQYF. The chain carries TRBV28 and TRBJ2-3, with D tentatively TRBD1 (5 bases). CDR1 is MDHEN, CDR2 SYDVKM, per germline. Trimming removed 7 bases at V and 6 bases at J, with 17 bases between. This CDR3 spans 14 amino acids.

In its sample, this clone was seen once. The J gene is TRBJ2-5, the V gene TRBV7-9, with a possible D match to TRBD1 (5 bases). The germline V gene has CDR1 SEHNR and CDR2 FQNEAQ (reference sequence). Trimming shortened V by 5 bases and J by 4 bases, and 23 bases separated the two germline ends. The CDR3 has 17 amino acids. The CDR3, as DNA: TGTGCCAGCAGCCCTTTCGGGCAGGGTTTTCGAGGAGAGACCCAGTACTTC. Translation: CASSPFGQGFRGETQYF.

This clone was detected only once. The rearrangement uses TRBV28 and TRBJ1-2; D remains ambiguous. The CDR3 totals 13 residues. Germline-derived CDR1 and CDR2 are MDHEN and SYDVKM. The V end was cut by 11 bases, the J end by 6 bases, with 19 bases between. CDR3 DNA: TGTGCCTGCCTGCCTCAGGCCGTGGATGGCTACACCTTC. This translates into CACLPQAVDGYTF.

The V and J genes are TRBV27 and TRBJ1-5, with a possible D match to TRBD1 (5 bases). Trimming pared 3 bases from V and 4 bases from J, leaving 7 bases between. The CDR3 loop spans 13 amino acids. CDR1 and CDR2 (germline): MNHEY, SMNVEV (reference sequence). CDR3 nucleotides: TGTGCCAGCAGTTTCCGGGGGAATCAGCCCCAGCATTTT. This codes for CASSFRGNQPQHF.

This clone occurred once. The chain combines TRBV10-3 with TRBJ1-2; possible D gene TRBD1, 5 bases. Germline-derived CDR1 and CDR2 are ENHRY and SYGVKD. With 7 bases removed from V and 0 bases from J, the gap between germline ends came to 9 bases. The CDR3 runs to 13 residues. The CDR3 is CAITGNPNYGYTF. The DNA for the CDR3 is TGTGCCATCACAGGGAACCCTAACTATGGCTACACCTTC.

The rearrangement joins TRBV12-3 or TRBV12-4 to TRBJ1-1; a weak D match, TRBD1 (6 bases). Trimming shortened V by 7 bases and J by 8 bases, and 17 bases separated the two germline ends. There are 13 residues in the CDR3. The CDR3 nucleotides are TGTGCCAGCACCAAGGACAGCCTGGGGGAAGCTTTCTTT. It is translated as CASTKDSLGEAFF.

The chain employs TRBV19 and TRBJ1-1; 9 bases align to TRBD1. V lost 4 bases and J lost 3; bases outside the gene matches: 3. The CDR3 sequence is 14 residues long. CDR1 is LNHDA and CDR2 is SQIVND in the germline V gene (reference sequence). CDR3 DNA: TGTGCCAGTAGTACCGACAGGGGGGACACTGAAGCTTTCTTT. Translating gives CASSTDRGDTEAFF. The variable domain in full, completed from reference TRBV19 and TRBJ1-1, reads DGGITQSPKYLFRKEGQNVTLSCEQNLNHDAMYWYRQDPGQGLRLIYYSQIVNDFQKGDIAEGYSVSREKKESFPLTVTSAQKNPTAFYLCASSTDRGDTEAFFGQGTRLTVV.

The rearrangement links TRBV4-3 to TRBJ2-1, with D uncertain. V lost 0 bases, J lost 2 bases, and 11 bases lay in between. The CDR3 length is 16 residues. From germline, CDR1 is LGHNA and CDR2 YSLEER. Here the CDR3 DNA reads TGCGCCAGCAGCCAAGATTGGGCTCCAGCCTACAATGAGCAGTTCTTC. It is translated as CASSQDWAPAYNEQFF.

The J gene is TRBJ2-7, the V gene TRBV7-2; D remains ambiguous. CDR3 length: 15 residues. Trimming took 3 bases from V and 0 from J, leaving 12 bases between them. Germline lookup yields CDR1 SGHTA and CDR2 FQGNSA. CDR3 DNA sequence: TGTGCCAGCAGCTTCATGCAGGCGAGCTCCTACGAGCAGTACTTC. Translated, it gives CASSFMQASSYEQYF. The variable domain in full, completed from reference TRBV7-2 and TRBJ2-7, reads GAGVSQSPSNKVTEKGKDVELRCDPISGHTALYWYRQSLGQGLEFLIYFQGNSAPDKSGLPSDRFSAERTGGSVSTLTIQRTQQEDSAVYLCASSFMQASSYEQYFGPGTRLTVT.

This sequence joins TRBV11-3 and TRBJ2-2; TRBD2 agrees at 7 bases. Germline CDR1 and CDR2: SGHNT and YENEEA. This CDR3 contains 17 residues. Trimming cost V 1 base and J 6 bases; bases outside gene matches: 11. This CDR3 is CASSLGSLRGGPGELFF. CDR3 DNA sequence: TGTGCCAGCAGCTTAGGGTCATTGCGGGGAGGGCCCGGGGAGCTGTTTTTT. The full variable domain, its missing parts supplied by reference TRBV11-3 and TRBJ2-2, is EAGVVQSPRYKIIEKKQPVAFWCNPISGHNTLYWYLQNLGQGPELLIRYENEEAVDDSQLPKDRFSAERLKGVDSTLKIQPAELGDSAVYLCASSLGSLRGGPGELFFGEGSRLTVL.

The chain has TRBV7-8 and TRBJ2-3; TRBD2 matches 10 bases. Germline CDR1 and CDR2: SGHVS and FQNEAQ. The CDR3 spans 19 residues. V was pared by 4 bases and J by 2 bases, with 15 bases of the junction left unmatched. In nucleotides, the CDR3 is TGTGCCAGCAGCTACCCAGGACTAGCGGACCTTCACAACACAGATACGCAGTATTTT. It encodes CASSYPGLADLHNTDTQYF.

The chain joins TRBV18 to TRBJ2-7; 7 bases map to TRBD2. CDR3 length: 13 residues. The germline CDR1 and CDR2 sequences are KGHSH and LQKENI. J was trimmed by 5 bases and V by 6 bases; bases with no gene match: 7. DNA of the CDR3: TGTGCCAGCTCCCCGGCAGGGAGGGACGAGCAGTACTTC. Translated, it gives CASSPAGRDEQYF.

This clone was counted a single time. The chain carries TRBV25-1 and TRBJ1-6, with D tentatively TRBD1 (5 bases). V lost 6 bases to trimming and J lost 4 bases, with 16 bases between them. This CDR3 has 16 amino acids. Germline CDR1 and CDR2: MGHDK and SYGVNS. CDR3 nucleotide sequence: TGTGCCAGCAGGGATGACGCAGGGCTTTATAATTCACCCCTCCACTTT. It yields the protein CASRDDAGLYNSPLHF.

V usage is TRBV7-2 and J usage is TRBJ1-4; the D gene is possibly TRBD1 (5 bases). Deletions cut 7 bases from V and 5 bases from J, with 14 bases between. The length of the CDR3 is 14 residues. Germline CDR1 and CDR2: SGHTA and FQGNSA. The CDR3 here is CASTLRGVNEKLFF. The CDR3 DNA reads as TGTGCCAGCACCCTTCGGGGGGTCAATGAAAAACTGTTTTTT.

V usage is TRBV6-2 or TRBV6-3 and J usage is TRBJ2-2, with TRBD1 identical over 9 bases. Germline CDR1 MNHEY, CDR2 SVGEGT. This CDR3 has 15 residues. J was trimmed by 5 bases and V by 3 bases; bases with no gene match: 4. The CDR3 is CASSYLGQGTGELFF. The CDR3 bases are TGTGCCAGCAGTTATTTGGGACAGGGAACCGGGGAGCTGTTTTTT.

The chain links TRBV19 to TRBJ1-1, with 12 bases aligning to TRBD1. This CDR3 spans 15 amino acids. Germline assignment: CDR1 LNHDA and CDR2 SQIVND (reference sequence). With 8 bases clipped from V and 3 bases from J, the junction kept 7 bases outside the gene matches. This chain's CDR3 is CASRTGQGADTEAFF. The CDR3 nucleotides are TGTGCCAGTCGGACGGGACAGGGGGCAGACACTGAAGCTTTCTTT.

CDR3 sequence reads: CASSPTGQSYNEQFF. For the CDR3, the DNA is TGTGCCAGCAGCCCCACGGGACAGAGCTACAATGAGCAGTTCTTC. J is TRBJ2-1 and V is TRBV7-9, with 7 nucleotides matching TRBD1. CDR3 length: 15 amino acids. V trimming: 5 bases; J trimming: 3 bases; junction bases outside the gene matches: 7. Germline CDR1 reads SEHNR; CDR2 reads FQNEAQ (reference sequence). Variable domain in full (rest from reference TRBV7-9 and TRBJ2-1): DTGVSQNPRHKITKRGQNVTFRCDPISEHNRLYWYRQTLGQGPEFLTYFQNEAQLEKSRLLSDRFSAERPKGSFSTLEIQRTEQGDSAMYLCASSPTGQSYNEQFFGPGTRLTVL.

The rearrangement uses TRBV11-2 and TRBJ2-7, with 9 bases that match TRBD1. The CDR3 has 14 residues. Germline lookup yields CDR1 SGHAT and CDR2 FQNNGV. V dropped 3 bases and J dropped 2; count of bases not matched to a gene: 2. The CDR3 is CASSFGTGTYEQYF. In DNA, the CDR3 is TGTGCCAGCAGCTTCGGGACAGGGACCTACGAGCAGTACTTC.